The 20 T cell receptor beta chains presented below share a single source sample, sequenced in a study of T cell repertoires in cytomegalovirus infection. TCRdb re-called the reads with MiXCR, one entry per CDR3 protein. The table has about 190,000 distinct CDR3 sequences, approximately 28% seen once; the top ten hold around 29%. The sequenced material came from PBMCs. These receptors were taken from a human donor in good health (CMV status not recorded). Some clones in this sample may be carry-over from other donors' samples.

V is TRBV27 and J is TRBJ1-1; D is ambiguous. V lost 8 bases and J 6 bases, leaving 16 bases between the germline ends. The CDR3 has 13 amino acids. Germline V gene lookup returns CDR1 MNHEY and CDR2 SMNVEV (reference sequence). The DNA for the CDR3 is TGTGCCAGCTGTCGCGGGGTACTGGCTGAAGCTTTCTTT. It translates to CASCRGVLAEAFF.

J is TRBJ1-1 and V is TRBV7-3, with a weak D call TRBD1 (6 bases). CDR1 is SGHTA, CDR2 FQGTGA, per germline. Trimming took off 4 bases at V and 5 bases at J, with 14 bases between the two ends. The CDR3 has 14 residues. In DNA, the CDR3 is TGTGCCAGCAGCTCCCAGGGGAGGGGAACTGAAGCTTTCTTT. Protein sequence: CASSSQGRGTEAFF.

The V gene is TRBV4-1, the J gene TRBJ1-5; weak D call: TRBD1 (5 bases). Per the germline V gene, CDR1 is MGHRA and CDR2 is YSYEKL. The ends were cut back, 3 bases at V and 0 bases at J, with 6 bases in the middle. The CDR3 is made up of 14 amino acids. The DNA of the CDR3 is TGCGCCAGCAGCCAGCAGGGTAGCAATCAGCCCCAGCATTTT. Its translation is CASSQQGSNQPQHF.

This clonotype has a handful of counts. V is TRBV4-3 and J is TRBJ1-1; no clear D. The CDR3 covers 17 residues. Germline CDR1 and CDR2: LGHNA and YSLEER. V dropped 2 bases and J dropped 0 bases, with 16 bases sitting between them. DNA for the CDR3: TGCGCCAGCAGCCAATACCGCCTTGTGGGTGTGAACACTGAAGCTTTCTTT. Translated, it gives CASSQYRLVGVNTEAFF.

The CDR3 nucleotides read TGTGCCAGCAGCCCTCGGACAGGTAACTACAATGAGCAGTTCTTC. It translates to CASSPRTGNYNEQFF. The V call is TRBV4-2, the J call TRBJ2-1; 7 bases line up with TRBD1. With 4 bases clipped from V and 3 bases from J, the junction kept 6 bases outside the gene matches. Germline values: CDR1 LGHNA, CDR2 YNFKEQ. The CDR3 has 15 residues.

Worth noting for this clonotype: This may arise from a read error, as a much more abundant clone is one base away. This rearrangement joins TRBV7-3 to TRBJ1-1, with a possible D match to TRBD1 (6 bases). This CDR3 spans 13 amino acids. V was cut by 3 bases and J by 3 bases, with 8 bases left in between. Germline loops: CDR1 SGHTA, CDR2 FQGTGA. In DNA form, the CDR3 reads TGTGCCAGCAGCTTCGAGGGGGACACTGAAGCTTTCTTT. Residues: CASSFEGDTEAFF.

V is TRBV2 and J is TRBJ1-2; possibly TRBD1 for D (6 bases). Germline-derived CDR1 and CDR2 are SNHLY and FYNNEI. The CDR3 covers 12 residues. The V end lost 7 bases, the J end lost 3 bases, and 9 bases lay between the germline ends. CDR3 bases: TGTGCCAGCACCGAGGGGGACTATGGCTACACCTTC. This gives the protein CASTEGDYGYTF.

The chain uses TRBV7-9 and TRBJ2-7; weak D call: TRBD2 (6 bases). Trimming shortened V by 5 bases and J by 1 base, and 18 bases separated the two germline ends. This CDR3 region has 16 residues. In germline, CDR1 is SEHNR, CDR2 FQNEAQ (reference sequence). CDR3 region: CASSPAGAGRSYEQYF. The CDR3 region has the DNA TGTGCCAGCAGCCCGGCCGGGGCAGGGAGGTCCTACGAGCAGTACTTC.

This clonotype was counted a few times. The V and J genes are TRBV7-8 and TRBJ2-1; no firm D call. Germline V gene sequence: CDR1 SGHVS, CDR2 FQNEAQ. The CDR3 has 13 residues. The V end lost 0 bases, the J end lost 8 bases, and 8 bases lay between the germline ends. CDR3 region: CASSLAAFDEQFF. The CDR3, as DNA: TGTGCCAGCAGCTTAGCAGCTTTCGATGAGCAGTTCTTC.

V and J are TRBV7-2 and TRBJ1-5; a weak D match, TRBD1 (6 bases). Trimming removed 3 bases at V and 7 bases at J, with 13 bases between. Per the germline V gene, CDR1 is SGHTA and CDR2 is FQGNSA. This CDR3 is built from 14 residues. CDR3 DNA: TGTGCCAGCAGCTTTCCGGGACAAAGACAGCCCCAGCATTTT. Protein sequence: CASSFPGQRQPQHF.

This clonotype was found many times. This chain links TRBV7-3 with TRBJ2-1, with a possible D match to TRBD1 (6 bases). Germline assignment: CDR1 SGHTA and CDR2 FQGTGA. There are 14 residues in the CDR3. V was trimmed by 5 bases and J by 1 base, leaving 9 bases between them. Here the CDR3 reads CASSRDNSYNEQFF. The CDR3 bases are TGTGCCAGCAGCCGGGACAATTCCTACAATGAGCAGTTCTTC.

CDR3 region: CASSEVRDSSRPQHF. In DNA, the CDR3 is TGTGCCAGCAGTGAGGTCCGGGACAGCTCCCGGCCCCAGCATTTT. The chain couples TRBV2 to TRBJ1-5; 7 bases are a match to TRBD1. V gave up 3 bases and J gave up 9 bases; unmatched junction bases: 11. This CDR3 comprises 15 residues. CDR1 SNHLY and CDR2 FYNNEI come from the germline V gene.

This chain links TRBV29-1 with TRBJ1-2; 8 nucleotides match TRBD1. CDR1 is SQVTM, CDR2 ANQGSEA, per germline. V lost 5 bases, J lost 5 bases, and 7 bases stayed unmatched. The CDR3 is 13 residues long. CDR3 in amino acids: CSVTGGLGYGYTF. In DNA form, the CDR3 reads TGCAGCGTTACAGGGGGTCTGGGGTATGGCTACACCTTC.

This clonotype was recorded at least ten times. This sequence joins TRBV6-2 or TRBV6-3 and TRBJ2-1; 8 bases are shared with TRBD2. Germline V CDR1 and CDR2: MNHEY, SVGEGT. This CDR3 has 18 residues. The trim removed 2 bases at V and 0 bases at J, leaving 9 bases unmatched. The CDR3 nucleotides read TGTGCCAGCAGTTACCCTGGGGTAGCGGGGAGCTCCTACAATGAGCAGTTCTTC. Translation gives CASSYPGVAGSSYNEQFF.

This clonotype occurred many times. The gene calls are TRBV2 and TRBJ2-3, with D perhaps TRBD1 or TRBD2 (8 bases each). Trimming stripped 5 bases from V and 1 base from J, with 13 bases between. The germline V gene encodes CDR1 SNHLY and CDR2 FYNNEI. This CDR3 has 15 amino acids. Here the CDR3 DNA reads TGTGCCAGCAGTACAGGGGGACTAGGCACAGATACGCAGTATTTT. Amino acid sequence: CASSTGGLGTDTQYF.

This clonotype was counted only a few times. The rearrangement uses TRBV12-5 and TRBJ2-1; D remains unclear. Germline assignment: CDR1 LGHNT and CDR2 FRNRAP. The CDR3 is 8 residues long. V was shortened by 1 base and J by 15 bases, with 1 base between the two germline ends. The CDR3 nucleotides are TGTGCTAGTGGTTTGGGGTTCTTC. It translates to CASGLGFF.

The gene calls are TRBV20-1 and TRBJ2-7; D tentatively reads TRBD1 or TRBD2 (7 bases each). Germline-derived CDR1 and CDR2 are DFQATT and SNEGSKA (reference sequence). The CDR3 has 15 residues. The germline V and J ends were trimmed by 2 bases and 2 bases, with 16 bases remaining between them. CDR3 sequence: CSARREDRTTYEQYF. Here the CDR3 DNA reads TGCAGTGCTAGACGGGAGGACAGGACCACCTACGAGCAGTACTTC.

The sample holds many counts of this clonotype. CDR3: CASSSPDRAYEQYF. The CDR3 region has the DNA TGTGCCAGCAGCTCCCCTGACAGGGCCTACGAGCAGTACTTC. This chain uses TRBV7-2 with TRBJ2-7; 7 bases fit TRBD1. Per germline, CDR1 SGHTA and CDR2 FQGNSA. The CDR3 loop spans 14 amino acids. V shed 4 bases, J shed 2 bases, and the junction held 5 bases outside the gene matches.

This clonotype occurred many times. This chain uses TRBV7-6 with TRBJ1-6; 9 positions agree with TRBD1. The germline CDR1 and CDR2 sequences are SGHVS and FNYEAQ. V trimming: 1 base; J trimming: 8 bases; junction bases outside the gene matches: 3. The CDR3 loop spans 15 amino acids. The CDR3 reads CASSLEGQGHSPLHF. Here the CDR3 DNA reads TGTGCCAGCAGCTTAGAGGGACAGGGACATTCACCCCTCCACTTT.

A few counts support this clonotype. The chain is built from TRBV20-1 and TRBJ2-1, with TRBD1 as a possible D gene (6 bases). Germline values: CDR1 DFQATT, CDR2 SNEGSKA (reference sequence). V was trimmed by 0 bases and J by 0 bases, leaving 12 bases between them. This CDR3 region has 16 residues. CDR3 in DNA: TGCAGTGCTAGAGAACAGGGCCGGAGCTCCTACAATGAGCAGTTCTTC. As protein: CSAREQGRSSYNEQFF.